The 30 T cell receptor beta chains given below trace back to one sample, sequenced in a study of blood T cell repertoires in COVID-19. The data were produced by immunoSEQ multiplex PCR, yet TCRdb's version contains in-frame clones alone and is incomplete. The profile covers 250,000 to 300,000 clones, with approximately 84% appearing a single time and roughly 16% taken by the ten largest. Sample: PBMCs or T cells enriched from blood (not recorded which). The receptor set was obtained from a young man who had recovered from COVID-19.

The chain employs TRBV5-6 and TRBJ2-7, with D perhaps TRBD2 (6 bases). V shed 0 bases and J shed 3 bases, with 7 bases lying between them. CDR3 length: 13 residues. CDR1 SGHDT and CDR2 YYEEEE come from the germline V gene. The CDR3 DNA is TGTGCCAGCAGCTTGGTGGGGGGCTACGAGCAGTACTTC. Its translation is CASSLVGGYEQYF.

The table lists this clone with a few counts. V usage is TRBV19 and J usage is TRBJ1-5, with 9 bases aligning to TRBD1. The junction had 7 bases not matched to a gene; V was cut back by 7 bases and J by 0 bases. The CDR3 loop spans 16 amino acids. Germline V CDR1 and CDR2: LNHDA, SQIVND (reference sequence). The CDR3 sequence: CASIPDRGNSNQPQHF. The CDR3, as DNA: TGTGCCAGTATCCCGGACAGGGGAAATAGCAATCAGCCCCAGCATTTT. The whole variable domain, filled in from reference TRBV19 and TRBJ1-5, reads DGGITQSPKYLFRKEGQNVTLSCEQNLNHDAMYWYRQDPGQGLRLIYYSQIVNDFQKGDIAEGYSVSREKKESFPLTVTSAQKNPTAFYLCASIPDRGNSNQPQHFGDGTRLSIL.

V is TRBV19 and J is TRBJ2-7; D may be TRBD2 (5 bases). The V end was cut by 1 base, the J end by 3 bases, with 10 bases between. There are 14 residues in the CDR3. Germline V lookup: CDR1 LNHDA, CDR2 SQIVND (reference sequence). CDR3 in DNA: TGTGCCAGTAGTATAGTGACGGGGAGCTACGAGCAGTACTTC. This gives the protein CASSIVTGSYEQYF. Drawing the rest from reference TRBV19 and TRBJ2-7, the complete variable domain is DGGITQSPKYLFRKEGQNVTLSCEQNLNHDAMYWYRQDPGQGLRLIYYSQIVNDFQKGDIAEGYSVSREKKESFPLTVTSAQKNPTAFYLCASSIVTGSYEQYFGPGTRLTVT.

The chain carries TRBV2 and TRBJ1-4; TRBD1 agrees at 9 bases. This CDR3 region has 14 residues. Germline-derived CDR1 and CDR2 are SNHLY and FYNNEI. Trimming at V came to 6 bases and at J to 7 bases, leaving 6 bases not matched to a gene. The CDR3 DNA sequence: TGTGCCAGCAGGACGGACAGGGGTGGTGAAAAACTGTTTTTT. It is translated as CASRTDRGGEKLFF.

This chain connects TRBV3-1 (or the pseudogene TRBV3-2) to TRBJ1-4; 8 bases agree with TRBD1. CDR3 size: 16 residues. The V gene's germline CDR1 is LGHDT and CDR2 YNNKEL (reference sequence). V lost 5 bases and J lost 1; bases outside the gene matches: 6. The CDR3 here is CASSAITGGTNEKLFF. CDR3 coding DNA: TGTGCCAGCAGCGCCATAACAGGGGGAACTAATGAAAAACTGTTTTTT.

The chain combines TRBV7-2 with TRBJ1-1; D ambiguous. The CDR3 covers 14 residues. Germline V lookup: CDR1 SGHTA, CDR2 FQGNSA. Trimming shortened V by 8 bases and J by 6 bases, and 19 bases separated the two germline ends. The CDR3 DNA sequence: TGTGCCAGCCAGCTGGCAGGCGGGCCCCCTGAAGCTTTCTTT. Amino acid sequence: CASQLAGGPPEAFF.

The chain couples TRBV19 to TRBJ2-1; D is possibly TRBD1 (8 bases). Germline V gene lookup returns CDR1 LNHDA and CDR2 SQIVND (reference sequence). V lost 11 bases to trimming and J lost 0 bases, with 23 bases between them. CDR3 length: 17 amino acids. CDR3 amino acids: CACSRRGQRDSYNEQFF. As DNA, the CDR3 is TGTGCCTGCAGCCGCAGGGGGCAGCGGGACTCCTACAATGAGCAGTTCTTC.

This chain joins TRBV2 and TRBJ2-5; 8 nucleotides align to TRBD2. The CDR3 has 13 residues. Germline V gives CDR1 SNHLY, CDR2 FYNNEI. Germline trimming cut 8 bases from V and 0 bases from J; bases unmatched to any gene: 2. CDR3 amino acids: CASLSGDQETQYF. The CDR3 bases are TGTGCCAGCCTTAGCGGGGACCAAGAGACCCAGTACTTC. The variable domain in full, completed from reference TRBV2 and TRBJ2-5, reads EPEVTQTPSHQVTQMGQEVILRCVPISNHLYFYWYRQILGQKVEFLVSFYNNEISEKSEIFDDQFSVERPDGSNFTLKIRSTKLEDSAMYFCASLSGDQETQYFGPGTRLLVL.

V gene TRBV7-2 combines with J gene TRBJ2-1; 8 nucleotides agree with TRBD2. The CDR3 is 15 amino acids. J was trimmed by 4 bases and V by 2 bases; bases with no gene match: 4. CDR1 SGHTA and CDR2 FQGNSA come from the germline V gene. The CDR3 DNA sequence: TGTGCCAGCAGCTTAAGCGGGGGACCTTACAATGAGCAGTTCTTC. Its protein product is CASSLSGGPYNEQFF.

This clone came up once. The chain employs TRBV5-4 and TRBJ2-5, with a possible D match to TRBD2 (6 bases). From germline, CDR1 is SGHNT and CDR2 YYREEE (reference sequence). Trimming removed 9 bases from V and 1 base from J, with 10 bases in between. The CDR3 is 12 amino acids. The CDR3 DNA follows: TGTGCCATTCCGGGACTCCAAGAGACCCAGTACTTC. It translates to CAIPGLQETQYF.

The rearrangement joins TRBV28 to TRBJ1-2; TRBD1 is a possible D gene (5 bases). CDR3 length: 14 amino acids. From germline, CDR1 is MDHEN and CDR2 SYDVKM. V lost 5 bases and J lost 5, with 15 bases in between. The CDR3 sequence is CASSPSGTRYGYTF. The DNA of the CDR3 is TGTGCCAGCAGTCCCTCAGGGACTCGATATGGCTACACCTTC.

This chain uses TRBV4-1 with TRBJ1-1; TRBD1 matches 8 bases. Germline V gene lookup returns CDR1 MGHRA and CDR2 YSYEKL. The CDR3 contains 16 residues. V shed 2 bases and J 4 bases; nucleotides not matched to a gene: 9. The CDR3 DNA reads TGCGCCAGCAGCCAATTCGGACAGGGTTCGTTCACTGAAGCTTTCTTT. Protein: CASSQFGQGSFTEAFF.

The rearrangement joins TRBV5-1 to TRBJ2-3; the D is unclear. Germline V gives CDR1 SGHRS, CDR2 YFSETQ. The CDR3 runs 13 residues. Trimming shortened V by 5 bases and J by 5 bases, and 12 bases separated the two germline ends. CDR3: CASRSQQRDTQYF. The CDR3 nucleotides read TGCGCCAGCAGAAGCCAACAGAGAGATACGCAGTATTTT.

This clone was detected only a few times. The V gene is TRBV28, the J gene TRBJ1-1, with D hard to call. Deletions cut 2 bases from V and 1 base from J, with 11 bases between. From germline, CDR1 is MDHEN and CDR2 SYDVKM. The CDR3 contains 15 residues. The CDR3 loop is CASSLIAAPNTEAFF. The CDR3 nucleotides are TGTGCCAGCAGTTTAATCGCGGCGCCGAACACTGAAGCTTTCTTT.

A single count supports this clone. As DNA, the CDR3 is TGCGCCAGCAGCTTGGGACAGACAACTAATGAAAAACTGTTTTTT. This translates into CASSLGQTTNEKLFF. The J gene is TRBJ1-4, the V gene TRBV5-1; tentative D call: TRBD1 (5 bases). Germline loops: CDR1 SGHRS, CDR2 YFSETQ. The CDR3 consists of 15 residues. V was cut by 0 bases and J by 0 bases, with 6 bases left in between.

This chain links TRBV3-1 (or the pseudogene TRBV3-2) with TRBJ2-2; D may be TRBD2 (6 bases). The V gene lost 3 bases and the J gene lost 1 base, with 12 bases spanning the gap. The germline CDR1 and CDR2 sequences are LGHDT and YNNKEL (reference sequence). There are 16 residues in the CDR3. CDR3 nucleotide sequence: TGTGCCAGCAGCCACTCCGGCGGGATGAACACCGGGGAGCTGTTTTTT. This codes for CASSHSGGMNTGELFF.

This sequence joins TRBV10-3 and TRBJ1-6; the match to TRBD1 covers 9 bases. After removal of 8 bases from V and 9 bases from J, the junction contained 5 bases not matched to a gene. CDR3 length: 13 amino acids. The germline CDR1 and CDR2 sequences are ENHRY and SYGVKD. CDR3 loop: CAIGDREASPLHF. In DNA form, the CDR3 reads TGTGCCATCGGGGACAGGGAGGCTTCACCCCTCCACTTT.

The chain joins TRBV28 to TRBJ2-1, with D maybe TRBD1 (6 bases). Germline-derived CDR1 and CDR2 are MDHEN and SYDVKM. CDR3 length: 14 amino acids. V was clipped by 7 bases and J by 4 bases, with 14 bases between them. For the CDR3, the DNA is TGTGCCAGCACAACCGGGACAAAGTACAATGAGCAGTTCTTC. Protein product: CASTTGTKYNEQFF.

This clone was observed a single time. The J gene is TRBJ2-2, the V gene TRBV7-8; 7 positions match TRBD2. The CDR3 length is 16 residues. Germline V gene sequence: CDR1 SGHVS, CDR2 FQNEAQ. The junction had 8 bases not matched to a gene; V was cut back by 3 bases and J by 4 bases. The CDR3 loop reads CASSFRREPGTGELFF. In DNA form, the CDR3 reads TGTGCCAGCAGCTTTCGGCGGGAGCCAGGCACCGGGGAGCTGTTTTTT.

There are a few counts of this clone. The chain combines TRBV2 with TRBJ1-2, with D possibly TRBD1 on 5 matching bases. Germline values: CDR1 SNHLY, CDR2 FYNNEI. The CDR3 is 14 residues long. V was clipped by 4 bases and J by 0 bases, with 9 bases between them. The CDR3 sequence: CASSAQQANYGYTF. The DNA of the CDR3 is TGTGCCAGCAGTGCGCAACAGGCTAACTATGGCTACACCTTC.

The V and J genes are TRBV11-2 and TRBJ2-6; D is undetermined. The germline V and J ends were trimmed by 4 bases and 0 bases, with 19 bases remaining between them. The CDR3 is 19 amino acids. The germline CDR1 and CDR2 sequences are SGHAT and FQNNGV. The CDR3 sequence is CASSSGSAVLLSGANVLTF. The CDR3 DNA sequence: TGTGCCAGCAGCTCCGGGTCAGCCGTACTACTCTCTGGGGCCAACGTCCTGACTTTC.

This clone was seen a handful of times. The chain has TRBV27 and TRBJ2-1; 10 positions agree with TRBD2. Germline CDR1 reads MNHEY; CDR2 reads SMNVEV (reference sequence). This CDR3 spans 16 amino acids. V lost 5 bases, J lost 5 bases, and 9 bases stayed unmatched. CDR3 bases: TGTGCCAGCAGTCCTCTTTCTAGCGGGGGAAACAATGAGCAGTTCTTC. Encoded protein: CASSPLSSGGNNEQFF.

This chain links TRBV5-1 with TRBJ2-3; possibly TRBD1 for D (11 bases). There are 18 residues in the CDR3. V was shortened by 4 bases and J by 2 bases, with 23 bases between the two germline ends. In germline, CDR1 is SGHRS, CDR2 YFSETQ. CDR3 in amino acids: CASSPGTGGLAPTDTQYF. The DNA for the CDR3 is TGCGCCAGCAGCCCCGGGACAGGGGGACTAGCGCCCACAGATACGCAGTATTTT.

This chain links TRBV19 with TRBJ2-5; tentative D call: TRBD2 (5 bases). Between the trimmed V and J ends, which lost 3 bases and 3 bases, there was a span of 14 bases. The CDR3 runs 15 residues. The germline V gene has CDR1 LNHDA and CDR2 SQIVND (reference sequence). The CDR3 DNA reads TGTGCCAGTAGTATTTGGTCAGGAGGCGAAGAGACCCAGTACTTC. This sequence encodes CASSIWSGGEETQYF. Looking up the rest from reference TRBV19 and TRBJ2-5 gives the full variable domain: DGGITQSPKYLFRKEGQNVTLSCEQNLNHDAMYWYRQDPGQGLRLIYYSQIVNDFQKGDIAEGYSVSREKKESFPLTVTSAQKNPTAFYLCASSIWSGGEETQYFGPGTRLLVL.

V usage is TRBV14 and J usage is TRBJ2-5; TRBD2 matches at 9 bases. Germline assignment: CDR1 SGHDN and CDR2 FVKESK. This CDR3 comprises 15 residues. V lost 4 bases, J lost 5 bases, and 8 bases stayed unmatched. For the CDR3, the DNA is TGTGCCAGCAGCCTTATAGCGGGAGCGGGCGAGACCCAGTACTTC. Translated, it gives CASSLIAGAGETQYF.

This clone has a single count. The genes are TRBV5-1 and TRBJ2-3, with TRBD2 matching 7 bases. Trimming took 4 bases from V and 3 from J; bases not matched to a gene: 2. Per germline, CDR1 SGHRS and CDR2 YFSETQ. This CDR3 spans 13 amino acids. CDR3 sequence: CASSEGLTDTQYF. CDR3 coding DNA: TGCGCCAGCAGCGAGGGACTAACAGATACGCAGTATTTT. Full variable domain (remainder filled in from reference TRBV5-1 and TRBJ2-3): KAGVTQTPRYLIKTRGQQVTLSCSPISGHRSVSWYQQTPGQGLQFLFEYFSETQRNKGNFPGRFSGRQFSNSRSEMNVSTLELGDSALYLCASSEGLTDTQYFGPGTRLTVL.

CDR3 sequence reads: CASIRVVSSGNTIYF. CDR3 nucleotide sequence: TGTGCCAGCATACGGGTAGTCAGCTCTGGAAACACCATATATTTT. The V call is TRBV7-9, the J call TRBJ1-3; D is ambiguous. Germline V CDR1 and CDR2: SEHNR, FQNEAQ (reference sequence). Trimming left V 7 bases short and J 0 bases short, with 13 bases between. This CDR3 has 15 residues.

This clone was seen just once. This sequence joins TRBV7-2 and TRBJ1-2; TRBD1 matches 8 bases. This CDR3 is built from 13 residues. V shed 5 bases and J 7 bases; nucleotides not matched to a gene: 6. CDR1 and CDR2 from the germline V gene are SGHTA and FQGNSA. Written as DNA, the CDR3 is TGTGCCAGCAGCCCTGGACAGGGTCTTGGCTACACCTTC. It yields the protein CASSPGQGLGYTF.

This clone occurred once. The chain couples TRBV4-1 to TRBJ1-1; 8 positions agree with TRBD1. The CDR3 spans 18 residues. Per germline, CDR1 MGHRA and CDR2 YSYEKL. J was trimmed by 1 base and V by 4 bases; bases with no gene match: 14. CDR3 bases: TGCGCCAGCAGCCTAAGTCTGGGACAGGTAGAAGGGAACACTGAAGCTTTCTTT. Amino acids: CASSLSLGQVEGNTEAFF.

V and J are TRBV9 and TRBJ2-3, with D maybe TRBD2 (6 bases). The CDR3 runs to 15 residues. V gave up 4 bases and J gave up 6 bases, with 18 bases separating them. Germline values: CDR1 SGDLS, CDR2 YYNGEE. The CDR3 DNA is TGTGCCAGCAGCCCCATGGAGGGGTTGGCGGATACGCAGTATTTT. Protein: CASSPMEGLADTQYF.